This T cell receptor beta chain appears in the sequencing data of a study of blood T cell repertoires in COVID-19. Study summary: Samples of COVID-19 (acute and convalescent) were obtained from the United States, Italy and Spain. Sources were T cells, B-cell-depleted T cells, or PBMCs; the material itself was cDNA or gDNA.

Assay: immunoSEQ multiplex PCR; the TCRdb copy retains only in-frame clones and omits some. The sample carries 50,000 or so clones, roughly 89% recorded once. Germline values: CDR1 GTSNPN, CDR2 SVGIG (reference sequence). This CDR3 has 17 amino acids. V lost 2 bases to trimming and J lost 4 bases; unmatched junction nucleotides: 14. The clonotype originates from a man in his sixties with active COVID-19. The chain links TRBV30 to TRBJ2-1, with 7 bases identical to TRBD1. Sequenced material: peripheral blood. The CDR3 sequence is CAWSPRQGSPHYNEQFF. The CDR3 coding sequence is TGTGCCTGGAGTCCACGACAGGGCTCACCGCATTACAATGAGCAGTTCTTC. Looking up the rest from reference TRBV30 and TRBJ2-1 gives the full variable domain: SQTIHQWPATLVQPVGSPLSLECTVEGTSNPNLYWYRQAAGRGLQLLFYSVGIGQISSEVPQNLSASRPQDRQFILSSKKLLLSDSGFYLCAWSPRQGSPHYNEQFFGPGTRLTVL.